This is a list of T cell receptor beta chains from one sample in a study of blood T cells in healthy people across ages. TCRdb re-derived calls from the 5' RACE reads in MiXCR, one entry per CDR3 protein. The sample gives roughly 2 million distinct CDR3 sequences, around 50% of which show up once; more than 2% is in the top ten. Material for sequencing was blood. The receptors stem from a woman between 35 and 50 years old in good health. Each CDR3 is given with its conserved first and last residue. The D gene is left open where the match is weak. Where a row states a size, it is once, few, many or the class of an expanded clone; other rows omit it.

V gene	D gene	clone size	J gene	CDR3 protein	CDR3 DNA
TRBV7-2	-	-	TRBJ1-2	CASSLEPGEHGYTF	TGTGCCAGCAGCTTAGAACCAGGGGAACATGGCTACACCTTC
TRBV7-2	TRBD2	-	TRBJ2-7	CASSPYSGGAWQYF	TGTGCTAGCAGCCCTTATAGCGGGGGGGCCTGGCAGTACTTC
TRBV7-2	TRBD1	-	TRBJ1-1	CASSPREGAFSAFF	TGTGCCAGCAGCCCGAGGGAGGGGGCGTTTAGCGCTTTCTTT
TRBV7-3	-	few	TRBJ2-5	CASSSIGGSETQYF	TGTGCCAGCAGCTCGATTGGGGGTTCAGAGACCCAGTACTTC
TRBV29-1	TRBD1	few	TRBJ2-3	CSVDWDRITDTQYF	TGCAGCGTTGACTGGGACAGAATCACAGATACGCAGTATTTT
TRBV7-9	-	-	TRBJ1-2	CASSGAGQSTGYGYTF	TGTGCCAGCAGTGGAGCCGGACAGTCGACCGGCTATGGCTACACCTTC
TRBV15	-	-	TRBJ2-7	CATSRVGASSYEQYF	TGTGCCACCAGCAGAGTAGGGGCCAGCTCCTACGAGCAGTACTTC
TRBV20-1	TRBD2	few	TRBJ2-1	CSARVQTSDFHEQFF	TGCAGTGCTAGAGTCCAGACTAGCGACTTCCATGAGCAGTTCTTC
TRBV11-1	-	-	TRBJ2-3	CASVGHSTDTQYF	TGTGCCAGCGTTGGTCATAGCACAGATACGCAGTATTTT
TRBV12-3/TRBV12-4	-	-	TRBJ1-5	CASSLQSNQPQHF	TGTGCCAGCAGTTTACAGAGCAATCAGCCCCAGCATTTT
TRBV5-4	-	-	TRBJ2-3	CASTGGPDTQYF	TGTGCCAGCACCGGGGGTCCAGATACGCAGTATTTT
TRBV23-1	TRBD2	-	TRBJ2-3	CASSLAGETGDTQYF	TGCGCCAGCAGTCTAGCGGGGGAAACCGGAGATACGCAGTATTTT
TRBV20-1	-	-	TRBJ2-3	CSAYWGVKHTDTQYF	TGCAGTGCTTATTGGGGGGTAAAGCACACAGATACGCAGTATTTT